The 2 T cell receptor beta chains reported below all come from one sample, sequenced in a study of shared clonotypes between healthy human individuals (dated by TCRdb to the early 2020s). The library was made by the immunoSEQ multiplex PCR assay. As stored in TCRdb, this immuneACCESS dataset retains in-frame rearrangements with V and J assigned. A fraction of the clones does not appear; measured against another copy, unresolved V genes explain less than half of the discrepancy, and the remainder lacks a known reason. The sample includes about 2.4 million clones, with roughly 93% observed a single time. The ten top clones hold 0.36% of the sample. The specimen sequenced was naive CD4+ T cells from PBMCs. The cell subset or site label corresponds to: CD45RA+ positively selected. Receptors were obtained from a man between 18 and 29 years old in good health. Some clones in this sample may be carry-over from other donors' samples.

The chain carries TRBV2 and TRBJ1-2; D may be TRBD1 (5 bases). Trimming removed 1 base from V and 5 bases from J, with 5 bases in between. CDR3 length equals 12 residues. The germline V gene has CDR1 SNHLY and CDR2 FYNNEI. The CDR3 here is CASSEGTYGYTF. The CDR3 bases are TGTGCCAGCAGTGAAGGGACATATGGCTACACCTTC. The full variable domain, in which reference TRBV2 and TRBJ1-2 provide the parts outside the CDR3, is EPEVTQTPSHQVTQMGQEVILRCVPISNHLYFYWYRQILGQKVEFLVSFYNNEISEKSEIFDDQFSVERPDGSNFTLKIRSTKLEDSAMYFCASSEGTYGYTFGSGTRLTVV.

The chain carries TRBV7-3 and TRBJ2-3; D might be TRBD2 (6 bases). The CDR3 runs to 12 residues. CDR1 and CDR2 from the germline V gene are SGHTA and FQGTGA. The V end was cut by 5 bases, the J end by 5 bases, with 8 bases between. The CDR3 DNA reads as TGTGCCAGCAGCCGAGCGGGAGATACGCAGTATTTT. This sequence encodes CASSRAGDTQYF.